The T cell receptor beta chain under discussion was sequenced for a study of blood T cell repertoires in acute mononucleosis. Trimming took 6 bases from V and 3 from J; bases not matched to a gene: 7. CDR3 length equals 15 residues. The germline gives CDR1 MGHDK, CDR2 SYGVNS. Time point here: convalescence about 6 months (5-8 months) after acute presentation (visit 7). This clone was counted only a few times. The table came from immunoSEQ multiplex PCR; TCRdb's copy has only in-frame clones and leaves some out. Altogether approximately 2,300 clones are present, roughly 25% being singletons, with the ten largest covering more than 45%. Study-level findings and limits: GLC-BM selection appeared to involve both TCR alpha and beta chains.

The chain uses TRBV25-1 and TRBJ2-7; 11 bases are a match to TRBD2. Specimen: EBV GLC epitope tetramer+ CD8+ T cells sorted from PBMCs, collected during convalescence from infectious mononucleosis. The subset was: CD8 T cells binding tetramer with EBV BMLF1 280-288 peptide (GLC-BM). The clonotype comes from a woman aged 18-30 years with infectious mononucleosis caused by EBV. The CDR3 sequence is CASSSRLAGFYEQYF. CDR3 in DNA: TGTGCCAGCAGCTCGCGACTAGCGGGGTTCTACGAGCAGTACTTC.